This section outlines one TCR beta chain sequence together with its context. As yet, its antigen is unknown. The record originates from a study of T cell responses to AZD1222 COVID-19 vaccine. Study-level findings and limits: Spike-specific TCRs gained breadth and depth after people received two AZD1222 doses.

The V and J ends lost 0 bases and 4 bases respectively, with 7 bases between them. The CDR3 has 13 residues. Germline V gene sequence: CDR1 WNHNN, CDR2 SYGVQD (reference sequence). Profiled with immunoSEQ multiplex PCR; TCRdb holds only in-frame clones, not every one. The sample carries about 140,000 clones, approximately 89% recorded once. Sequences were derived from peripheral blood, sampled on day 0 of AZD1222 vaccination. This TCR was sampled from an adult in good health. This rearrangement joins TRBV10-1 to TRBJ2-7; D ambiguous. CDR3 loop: CASSESIQYEQYF. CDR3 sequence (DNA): TGCGCCAGCAGTGAGTCGATTCAATACGAGCAGTACTTC.